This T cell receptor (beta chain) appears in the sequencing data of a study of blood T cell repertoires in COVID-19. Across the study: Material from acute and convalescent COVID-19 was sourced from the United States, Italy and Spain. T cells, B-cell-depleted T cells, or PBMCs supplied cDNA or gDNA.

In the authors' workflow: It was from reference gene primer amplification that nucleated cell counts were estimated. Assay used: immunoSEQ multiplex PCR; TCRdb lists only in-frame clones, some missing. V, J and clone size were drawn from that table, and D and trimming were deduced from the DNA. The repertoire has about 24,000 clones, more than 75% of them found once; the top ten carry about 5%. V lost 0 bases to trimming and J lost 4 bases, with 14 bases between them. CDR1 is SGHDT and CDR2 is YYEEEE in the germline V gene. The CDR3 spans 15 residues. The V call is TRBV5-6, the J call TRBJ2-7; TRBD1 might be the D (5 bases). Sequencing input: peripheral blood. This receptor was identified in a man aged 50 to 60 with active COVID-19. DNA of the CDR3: TGTGCCAGCAGCTTGGCGGGTGGGGCTAGTTACGAGCAGTACTTC. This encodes CASSLAGGASYEQYF. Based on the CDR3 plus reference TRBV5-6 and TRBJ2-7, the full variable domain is DAGVTQSPTHLIKTRGQQVTLRCSPKSGHDTVSWYQQALGQGPQFIFQYYEEEERQRGNFPDRFSGHQFPNYSSELNVNALLLGDSALYLCASSLAGGASYEQYFGPGTRLTVT.